The 26 T cell receptor beta chains presented below share a single source sample, sequenced in a study of T cell responses to AZD1222 COVID-19 vaccine. Produced via immunoSEQ multiplex PCR; TCRdb's table is partial and in-frame only. The sample shows 150,000 to 200,000 clones, 80% to 90% of them seen only once. The material sequenced was peripheral blood, taken on day 0 of AZD1222 vaccination. These receptor sequences come from an adult in good health.

This chain connects TRBV4-2 to TRBJ2-3, with D perhaps matching TRBD1 or TRBD2 (5 bases each). CDR3 size: 17 residues. CDR1 is LGHNA and CDR2 is YNFKEQ in the germline V gene. V shed 0 bases and J shed 3 bases, with 16 bases lying between them. The CDR3 here is CASSQDLGTRRTDTQYF. The CDR3 coding sequence is TGTGCCAGCAGCCAAGACCTCGGGACCCGGCGTACAGATACGCAGTATTTT.

The gene calls are TRBV23-1 and TRBJ1-1, with 9 bases identical to TRBD1. TRBV23-1 is noted as an ORF with a role that remains uncertain. The V segment lost 1 base and the J segment 3 bases; nucleotides outside the gene matches: 9. This CDR3 is built from 17 residues. The CDR3 DNA follows: TGCGCCAGCAGTCAATACAGGGGGCGCAGGTTTGACACTGAAGCTTTCTTT. Amino acid sequence: CASSQYRGRRFDTEAFF.

The chain joins TRBV6-5 to TRBJ2-5; weak D call: TRBD1 (5 bases). Germline loops: CDR1 MNHEY, CDR2 SVGAGI. V shed 5 bases and J shed 4 bases, with 17 bases lying between them. The CDR3 totals 15 residues. Written as DNA, the CDR3 is TGTGCCAGCAGTCCACTCGTGGGGCAGGGAGAGACCCAGTACTTC. It encodes CASSPLVGQGETQYF.

The chain employs TRBV5-1 and TRBJ2-1, with D possibly matching TRBD1 (6 bases). CDR1 and CDR2 (germline): SGHRS, YFSETQ. This CDR3 comprises 15 residues. V lost 0 bases to trimming and J lost 3 bases, with 10 bases between them. CDR3 residues: CASSLGQADYNEQFF. The CDR3 DNA reads TGCGCCAGCAGCTTGGGACAGGCGGACTACAATGAGCAGTTCTTC.

V gene TRBV6-6 combines with J gene TRBJ2-7; 10 bases map to TRBD2. The ends lost 5 bases at V and 5 bases at J; junction bases unmatched: 6. Germline V gives CDR1 MNHNY, CDR2 SVGAGI (reference sequence). The CDR3 is made up of 14 amino acids. The DNA of the CDR3 is TGTGCCAGCAGTCTAGCGGGAGATAGGGACGAGCAGTACTTC. Translation: CASSLAGDRDEQYF.

The chain recombines TRBV6-5 with TRBJ2-7; no clear D. Germline CDR1 is MNHEY and CDR2 is SVGAGI. The CDR3 spans 14 residues. Trimming took 6 bases from V and 5 from J, leaving 17 bases between them. In nucleotides, the CDR3 is TGTGCCAGCAGAACCGGGTTCCAAGGAGACGAGCAGTACTTC. Translation gives CASRTGFQGDEQYF.

V gene TRBV5-1 combines with J gene TRBJ2-3, with D tentatively TRBD1 or TRBD2 (5 bases each). The CDR3 length is 14 residues. Trimming left V 4 bases short and J 2 bases short, with 11 bases between. CDR1 SGHRS and CDR2 YFSETQ come from the germline V gene. The CDR3 here is CASSLGEPTDTQYF. The DNA of the CDR3 is TGCGCCAGCAGCCTGGGGGAGCCCACAGATACGCAGTATTTT.

This chain joins TRBV30 and TRBJ1-1; D possibly corresponds to TRBD1 (6 bases). V was shortened by 3 bases and J by 7 bases, with 15 bases between the two germline ends. The CDR3 length is 13 residues. CDR1 and CDR2 from the germline V gene are GTSNPN and SVGIG (reference sequence). In DNA form, the CDR3 reads TGTGCCTGGAGCGTACAGGGCACCCGTGAAGCTTTCTTT. It encodes CAWSVQGTREAFF.

This clone was seen only once. For the CDR3, the DNA is TGTGCCAGGGGCAGGGAGGGGGGGGAGACCCAGTACTTC. Residues: CARGREGGETQYF. The chain uses TRBV19 and TRBJ2-5, with D possibly TRBD2 on 7 matching bases. The CDR3 is 13 residues long. CDR1 LNHDA and CDR2 SQIVND come from the germline V gene (reference sequence). Trimming left V 9 bases short and J 5 bases short, with 16 bases between.

This clone was recorded once. The chain couples TRBV3-1 (or the pseudogene TRBV3-2) to TRBJ1-1; D is perhaps TRBD1 (6 bases). The CDR3 extends over 15 amino acids. Trimming pared 3 bases from V and 1 base from J, leaving 12 bases between. Germline CDR1 reads LGHDT; CDR2 reads YNNKEL (reference sequence). DNA of the CDR3: TGTGCCAGCAGCCAGGCAGGGGCGCGGAACACTGAAGCTTTCTTT. It yields the protein CASSQAGARNTEAFF.

V gene TRBV5-1 combines with J gene TRBJ2-7; 8 bases match TRBD1. The CDR3 consists of 15 residues. The J segment lost 3 bases and the V segment lost 4 bases, leaving 9 bases of the junction unmatched. CDR1 is SGHRS and CDR2 is YFSETQ in the germline V gene. This CDR3 is CASSIGQGAVYEQYF. As DNA, the CDR3 is TGCGCCAGCAGCATAGGACAGGGAGCAGTCTACGAGCAGTACTTC.

This sequence joins TRBV30 and TRBJ1-6; 8 bases map to TRBD1. The CDR3 covers 16 residues. J lost 8 bases, V lost 0 bases, and 9 bases had no gene match. Germline assignment: CDR1 GTSNPN and CDR2 SVGIG (reference sequence). CDR3 DNA: TGTGCCTGGAGTGTACAGTTCGGGACAGGAGATTCACCCCTCCACTTT. Translating gives CAWSVQFGTGDSPLHF.

This chain connects TRBV24-1 to TRBJ2-6; D remains ambiguous. Trimming took off 6 bases at V and 0 bases at J, with 5 bases between the two ends. Germline V lookup: CDR1 KGHDR, CDR2 SFDVKD. This CDR3 contains 14 residues. CDR3 region: CATSQSSGANVLTF. CDR3 nucleotides: TGTGCCACCAGTCAGAGCTCTGGGGCCAACGTCCTGACTTTC.

The genes are TRBV6-2 or TRBV6-3 and TRBJ1-6; no clear D gene. Germline CDR1 is MNHEY and CDR2 is SVGEGT. The CDR3 is made up of 18 amino acids. Trimming took off 2 bases at V and 10 bases at J, with 24 bases between the two ends. The CDR3 bases are TGTGCCAGCAGTTACGAGATCGGGGAGCCAAAATATGGGTCACCCCTCCACTTT. Its translation is CASSYEIGEPKYGSPLHF.

The chain links TRBV11-2 to TRBJ2-1; 7 bases map to TRBD2. The CDR3 runs to 16 residues. The germline V gene encodes CDR1 SGHAT and CDR2 FQNNGV. Trimming removed 2 bases from V and 4 bases from J; junction bases left unmatched: 8. This CDR3 is CASSLMGGFGYNEQFF. The CDR3 coding sequence is TGTGCCAGCAGCTTAATGGGAGGGTTCGGGTACAATGAGCAGTTCTTC.

The chain carries TRBV6-5 and TRBJ2-7; TRBD1 aligns across 8 bases. Losses at the gene ends were 10 bases for V and 6 bases for J; bases not matched to a gene: 14. Looked up from germline, CDR1 is MNHEY and CDR2 is SVGAGI. The CDR3 extends over 14 amino acids. The CDR3: CAIKPDRDGPEQYF. CDR3 sequence (DNA): TGTGCCATCAAACCGGACAGGGACGGACCCGAGCAGTACTTC.

This clone has only one observation. This sequence joins TRBV2 and TRBJ1-5; tentative D call: TRBD1 (6 bases). With 5 bases removed from V and 9 bases from J, the gap between germline ends came to 17 bases. The CDR3 is made up of 14 amino acids. Germline V gene lookup returns CDR1 SNHLY and CDR2 FYNNEI. CDR3 in amino acids: CASSRGTNSVPQHF. CDR3 bases: TGTGCCAGCAGTAGGGGGACCAACTCTGTGCCCCAGCATTTT.

The V and J genes are TRBV6-5 and TRBJ1-3, with D hard to call. V was cut by 0 bases and J by 2 bases, with 11 bases left in between. The CDR3 sequence is 16 residues long. Germline V gene data show CDR1 as MNHEY and CDR2 as SVGAGI. This CDR3 is CASSYSVLVPGNTIYF. The CDR3 bases are TGTGCCAGCAGTTACTCGGTCTTAGTACCTGGAAACACCATATATTTT.

The chain links TRBV4-3 to TRBJ2-2; TRBD2 aligns across 15 bases. The germline V gene has CDR1 LGHNA and CDR2 YSLEER. The CDR3 consists of 22 residues. The V and J ends lost 1 base and 3 bases, in that order; junction bases with no gene match: 15. For the CDR3, the DNA is TGCGCCAGCAGCCAAGTGGCAGGGGGCGGACTAGCGGGAGGGCCGTACACCGGGGAGCTGTTTTTT. This translates into CASSQVAGGGLAGGPYTGELFF.

V is TRBV18 and J is TRBJ1-4; the match to TRBD1 covers 9 bases. CDR3 length equals 16 residues. Germline V gene sequence: CDR1 KGHSH, CDR2 LQKENI. The V segment lost 4 bases and the J segment 7 bases; nucleotides outside the gene matches: 10. CDR3 nucleotides: TGTGCCAGCTCACGCCCTGCGGGACAGGGAACTGAAAAACTGTTTTTT. Translation gives CASSRPAGQGTEKLFF.

The rearrangement links TRBV5-1 to TRBJ2-5; TRBD1 or TRBD2 may be the D gene (6 bases each). Between the trimmed V and J ends, which lost 7 bases and 4 bases, there was a span of 23 bases. CDR1 is SGHRS and CDR2 is YFSETQ in the germline V gene. The CDR3 length is 16 residues. The CDR3 nucleotides are TGCGCCAGCGGTAGGGGGGCCTCCCTCATCGCAGAGACCCAGTACTTC. This encodes CASGRGASLIAETQYF.

The V call is TRBV5-1, the J call TRBJ2-3, with D perhaps matching TRBD2 (5 bases). CDR3 length equals 15 residues. The germline V gene has CDR1 SGHRS and CDR2 YFSETQ. The V and J ends lost 0 bases and 0 bases respectively, with 8 bases between them. The CDR3 protein is CASSLVGSSTDTQYF. The CDR3 nucleotides read TGCGCCAGCAGCTTGGTAGGGAGTAGCACAGATACGCAGTATTTT. The entire variable domain, with the rest obtained from reference TRBV5-1 and TRBJ2-3, is as follows: KAGVTQTPRYLIKTRGQQVTLSCSPISGHRSVSWYQQTPGQGLQFLFEYFSETQRNKGNFPGRFSGRQFSNSRSEMNVSTLELGDSALYLCASSLVGSSTDTQYFGPGTRLTVL.

This chain joins TRBV7-9 and TRBJ1-6; 8 nucleotides align to TRBD1. This CDR3 comprises 16 residues. With 0 bases clipped from V and 5 bases from J, the junction kept 3 bases outside the gene matches. Germline CDR1 and CDR2: SEHNR and FQNEAQ (reference sequence). CDR3 region: CASSLARDRHNSPLHF. As DNA, the CDR3 is TGTGCCAGCAGCTTAGCGCGGGACAGGCATAATTCACCCCTCCACTTT.

This sequence joins TRBV30 and TRBJ1-2, with a weak D call TRBD1 (5 bases). Trimming took off 0 bases at V and 8 bases at J, with 10 bases between the two ends. CDR3 length: 12 amino acids. CDR1 and CDR2 from the germline V gene are GTSNPN and SVGIG (reference sequence). Here the CDR3 reads CAWSVTGEGYTF. DNA of the CDR3: TGTGCCTGGAGTGTAACGGGGGAAGGCTACACCTTC.

The rearrangement joins TRBV6-5 to TRBJ1-5; no clear D. Germline-derived CDR1 and CDR2 are MNHEY and SVGAGI. V was shortened by 5 bases and J by 7 bases, with 12 bases between the two germline ends. The CDR3 covers 13 residues. CDR3 sequence reads: CASSHDYRQPQHF. CDR3 DNA: TGTGCCAGCAGTCACGACTACCGCCAGCCCCAGCATTTT.

V is TRBV5-1 and J is TRBJ2-5, with 9 bases identical to TRBD1. Germline CDR1 reads SGHRS; CDR2 reads YFSETQ. The ends lost 1 base at V and 5 bases at J; junction bases unmatched: 6. This CDR3 region has 15 residues. As DNA, the CDR3 is TGCGCCAGCAGCTTGTGGTCGGGGACAGGGGAGACCCAGTACTTC. Amino acids: CASSLWSGTGETQYF.